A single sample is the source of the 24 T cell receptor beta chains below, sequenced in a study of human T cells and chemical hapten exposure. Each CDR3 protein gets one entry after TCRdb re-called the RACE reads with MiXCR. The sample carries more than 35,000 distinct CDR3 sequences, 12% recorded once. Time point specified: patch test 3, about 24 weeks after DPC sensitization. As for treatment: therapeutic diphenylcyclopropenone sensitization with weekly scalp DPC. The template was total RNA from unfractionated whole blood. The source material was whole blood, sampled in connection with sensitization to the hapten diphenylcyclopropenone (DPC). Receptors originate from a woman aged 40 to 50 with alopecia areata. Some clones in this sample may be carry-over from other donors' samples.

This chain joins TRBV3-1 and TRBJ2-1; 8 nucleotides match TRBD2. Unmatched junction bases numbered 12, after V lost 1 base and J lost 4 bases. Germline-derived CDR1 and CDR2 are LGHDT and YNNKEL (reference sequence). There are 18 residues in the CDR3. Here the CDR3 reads CASSQAPPGASGYNEQFF. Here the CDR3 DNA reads TGTGCCAGCAGCCAAGCCCCCCCGGGGGCTAGCGGGTACAATGAGCAGTTCTTC.

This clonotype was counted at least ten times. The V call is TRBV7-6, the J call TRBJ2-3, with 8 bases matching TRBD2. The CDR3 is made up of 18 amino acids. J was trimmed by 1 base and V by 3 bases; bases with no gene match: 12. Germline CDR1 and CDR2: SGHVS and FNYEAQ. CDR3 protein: CASSFGGQAGARTDTQYF. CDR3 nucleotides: TGTGCCAGCAGCTTTGGGGGGCAAGCGGGAGCCCGCACAGATACGCAGTATTTT.

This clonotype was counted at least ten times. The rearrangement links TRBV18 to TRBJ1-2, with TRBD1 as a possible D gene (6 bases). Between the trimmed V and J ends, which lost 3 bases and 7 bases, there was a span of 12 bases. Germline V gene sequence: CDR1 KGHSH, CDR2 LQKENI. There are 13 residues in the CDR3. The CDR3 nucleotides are TGTGCCAGCTCACCTCAGGGACAACGTGGCTACACCTTC. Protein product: CASSPQGQRGYTF.

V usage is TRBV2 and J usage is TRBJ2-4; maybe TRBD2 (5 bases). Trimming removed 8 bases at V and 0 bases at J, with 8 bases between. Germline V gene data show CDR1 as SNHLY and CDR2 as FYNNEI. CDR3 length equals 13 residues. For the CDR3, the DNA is TGTGCCAGCTTGGGAGTAGCCAAAAACATTCAGTACTTC. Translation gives CASLGVAKNIQYF.

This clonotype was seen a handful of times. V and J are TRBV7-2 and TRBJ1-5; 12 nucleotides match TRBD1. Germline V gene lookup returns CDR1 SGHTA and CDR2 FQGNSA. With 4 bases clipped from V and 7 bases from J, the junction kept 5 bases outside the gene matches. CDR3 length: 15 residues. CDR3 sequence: CASSSGQGARQPQHF. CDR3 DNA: TGTGCCAGCAGCTCGGGACAGGGGGCAAGGCAGCCCCAGCATTTT.

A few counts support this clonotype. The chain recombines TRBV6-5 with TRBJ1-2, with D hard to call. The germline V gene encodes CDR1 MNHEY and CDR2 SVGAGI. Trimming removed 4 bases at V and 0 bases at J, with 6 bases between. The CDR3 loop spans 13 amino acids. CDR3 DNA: TGTGCCAGCAGTTTGACGCCTAACTATGGCTACACCTTC. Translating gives CASSLTPNYGYTF.

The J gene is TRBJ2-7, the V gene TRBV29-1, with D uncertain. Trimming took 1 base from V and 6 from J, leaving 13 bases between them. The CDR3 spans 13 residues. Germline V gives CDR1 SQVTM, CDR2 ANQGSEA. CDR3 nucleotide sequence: TGCAGCGTTGAAGGCCAGGAGAAGAGCGAGCAGTACTTC. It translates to CSVEGQEKSEQYF.

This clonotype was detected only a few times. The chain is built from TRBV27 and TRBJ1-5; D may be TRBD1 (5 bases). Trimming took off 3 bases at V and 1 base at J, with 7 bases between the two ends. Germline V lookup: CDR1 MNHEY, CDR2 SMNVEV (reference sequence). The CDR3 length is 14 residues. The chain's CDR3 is CASSFRQSNQPQHF. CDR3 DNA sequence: TGTGCCAGCAGTTTTAGACAGAGCAATCAGCCCCAGCATTTT.

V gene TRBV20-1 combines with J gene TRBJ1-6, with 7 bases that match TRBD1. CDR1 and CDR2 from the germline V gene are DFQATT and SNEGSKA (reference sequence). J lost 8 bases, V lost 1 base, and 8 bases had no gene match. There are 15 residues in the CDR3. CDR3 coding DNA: TGCAGTGCTAGAGTGGAGGGACAGCTATATTCACCCCTCCACTTT. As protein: CSARVEGQLYSPLHF.

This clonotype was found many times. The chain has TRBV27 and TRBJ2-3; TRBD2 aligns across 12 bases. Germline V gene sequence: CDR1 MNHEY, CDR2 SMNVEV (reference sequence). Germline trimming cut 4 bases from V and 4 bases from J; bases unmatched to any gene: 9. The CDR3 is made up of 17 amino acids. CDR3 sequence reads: CASSSLGLAGAPDTQYF. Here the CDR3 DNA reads TGTGCCAGCAGTTCCCTGGGACTAGCGGGTGCCCCAGATACGCAGTATTTT.

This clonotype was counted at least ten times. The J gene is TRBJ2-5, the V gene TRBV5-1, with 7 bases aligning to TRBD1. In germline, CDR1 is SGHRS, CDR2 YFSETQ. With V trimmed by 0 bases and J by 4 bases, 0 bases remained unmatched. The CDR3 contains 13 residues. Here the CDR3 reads CASSLDRGETQYF. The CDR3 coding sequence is TGCGCCAGCAGCTTGGACAGGGGAGAGACCCAGTACTTC.

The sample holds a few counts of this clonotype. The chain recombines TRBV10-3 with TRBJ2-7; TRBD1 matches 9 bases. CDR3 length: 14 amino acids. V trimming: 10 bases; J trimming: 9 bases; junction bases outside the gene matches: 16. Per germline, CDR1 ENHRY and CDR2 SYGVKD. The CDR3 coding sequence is TGTGCCACCGCCCCGCGGGACAGGGACGGCGCGCAGTACTTC. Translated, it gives CATAPRDRDGAQYF.

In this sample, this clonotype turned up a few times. CDR3 DNA sequence: TGTGCCAGCAGTCCTACAGGGCTCCGGGAGACCCAGTACTTC. Its protein product is CASSPTGLRETQYF. The chain joins TRBV28 to TRBJ2-5, with D maybe TRBD1 (6 bases). The length of the CDR3 is 14 residues. Deletions cut 5 bases from V and 5 bases from J, with 15 bases between. Germline values: CDR1 MDHEN, CDR2 SYDVKM.

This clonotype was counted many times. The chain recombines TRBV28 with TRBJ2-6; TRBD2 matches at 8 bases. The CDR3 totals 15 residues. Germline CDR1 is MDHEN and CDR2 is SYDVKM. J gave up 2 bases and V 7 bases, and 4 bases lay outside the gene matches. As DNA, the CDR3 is TGTGCCAGCATTGGGCGGGAGGCTGGGGCCAACGTCCTGACTTTC. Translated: CASIGREAGANVLTF.

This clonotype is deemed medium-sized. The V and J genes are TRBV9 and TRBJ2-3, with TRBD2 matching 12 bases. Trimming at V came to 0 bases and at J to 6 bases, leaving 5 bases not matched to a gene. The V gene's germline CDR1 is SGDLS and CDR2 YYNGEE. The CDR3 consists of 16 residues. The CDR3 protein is CASSVEASGGADTQYF. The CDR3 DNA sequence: TGTGCCAGCAGCGTAGAGGCTAGCGGGGGGGCTGATACGCAGTATTTT.

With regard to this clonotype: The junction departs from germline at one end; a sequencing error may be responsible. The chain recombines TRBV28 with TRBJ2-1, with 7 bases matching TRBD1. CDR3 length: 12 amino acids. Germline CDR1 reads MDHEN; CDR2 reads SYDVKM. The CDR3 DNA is TGTGCCAGCAGTTTAAGGCAGGGGGTAGGGATCTTC. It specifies CASSLRQGVGIF.

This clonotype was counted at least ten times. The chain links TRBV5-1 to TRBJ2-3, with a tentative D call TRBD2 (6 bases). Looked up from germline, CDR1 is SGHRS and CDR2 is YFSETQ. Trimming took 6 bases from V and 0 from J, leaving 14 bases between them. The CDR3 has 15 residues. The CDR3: CASIAGTHSTDTQYF. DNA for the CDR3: TGCGCCAGCATCGCCGGGACTCACAGCACAGATACGCAGTATTTT.

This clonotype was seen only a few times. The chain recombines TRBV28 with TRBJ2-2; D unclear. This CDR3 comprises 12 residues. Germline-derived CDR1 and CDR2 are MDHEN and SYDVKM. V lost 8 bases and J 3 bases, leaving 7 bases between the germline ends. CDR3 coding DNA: TGTGCCAGCCTACCGTACACCGGGGAGCTGTTTTTT. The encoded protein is CASLPYTGELFF.

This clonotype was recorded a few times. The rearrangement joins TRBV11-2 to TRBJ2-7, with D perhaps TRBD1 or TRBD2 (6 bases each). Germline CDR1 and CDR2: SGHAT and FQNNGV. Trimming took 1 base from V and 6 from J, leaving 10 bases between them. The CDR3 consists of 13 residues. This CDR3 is CASSLGTGAEQYF. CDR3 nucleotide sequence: TGTGCCAGCAGCTTAGGAACGGGGGCCGAGCAGTACTTC.

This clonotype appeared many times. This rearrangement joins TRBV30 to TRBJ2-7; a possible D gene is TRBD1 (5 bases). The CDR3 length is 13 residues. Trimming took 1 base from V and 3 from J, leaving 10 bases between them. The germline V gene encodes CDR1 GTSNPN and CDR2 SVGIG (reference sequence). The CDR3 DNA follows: TGTGCCTGGAGTGCCTCCAGGGTCTACGAGCAGTACTTC. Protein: CAWSASRVYEQYF.

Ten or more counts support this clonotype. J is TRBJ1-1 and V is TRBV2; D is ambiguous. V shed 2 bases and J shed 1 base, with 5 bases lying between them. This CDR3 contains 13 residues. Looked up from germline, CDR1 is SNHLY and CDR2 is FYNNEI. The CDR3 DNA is TGTGCCAGCAGTGAAATGCCGAACACTGAAGCTTTCTTT. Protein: CASSEMPNTEAFF.

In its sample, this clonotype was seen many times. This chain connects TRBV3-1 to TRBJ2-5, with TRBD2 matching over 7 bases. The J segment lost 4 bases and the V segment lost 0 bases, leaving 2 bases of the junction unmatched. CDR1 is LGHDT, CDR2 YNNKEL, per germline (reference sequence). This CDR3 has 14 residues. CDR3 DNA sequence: TGTGCCAGCAGCCAAGACACGGGGGGAGAGACCCAGTACTTC. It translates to CASSQDTGGETQYF.

The DNA for the CDR3 is TGCGCCAGCAGGTTTGGTACTTCCGAGGAAGCTTTCTTT. Translating gives CASRFGTSEEAFF. The chain has TRBV5-1 and TRBJ1-1; D unresolved. Trimming took off 5 bases at V and 8 bases at J, with 16 bases between the two ends. Per the germline V gene, CDR1 is SGHRS and CDR2 is YFSETQ. The CDR3 is 13 residues long.

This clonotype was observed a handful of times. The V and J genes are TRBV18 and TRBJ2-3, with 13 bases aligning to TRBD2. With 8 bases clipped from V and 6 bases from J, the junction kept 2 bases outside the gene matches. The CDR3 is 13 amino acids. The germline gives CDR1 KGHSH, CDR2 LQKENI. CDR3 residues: CASRTSGSDTQYF. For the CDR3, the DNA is TGTGCCAGCCGGACTAGCGGGAGTGATACGCAGTATTTT. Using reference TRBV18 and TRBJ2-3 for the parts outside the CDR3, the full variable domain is NAGVMQNPRHLVRRRGQEARLRCSPMKGHSHVYWYRQLPEEGLKFMVYLQKENIIDESGMPKERFSAEFPKEGPSILRIQQVVRGDSAAYFCASRTSGSDTQYFGPGTRLTVL.